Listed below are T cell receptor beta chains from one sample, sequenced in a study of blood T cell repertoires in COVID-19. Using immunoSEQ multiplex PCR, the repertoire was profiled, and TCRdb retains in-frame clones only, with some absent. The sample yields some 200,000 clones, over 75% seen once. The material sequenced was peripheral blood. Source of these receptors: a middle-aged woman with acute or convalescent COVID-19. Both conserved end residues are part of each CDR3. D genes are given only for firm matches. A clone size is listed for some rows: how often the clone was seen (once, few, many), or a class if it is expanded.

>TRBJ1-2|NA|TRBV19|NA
TGTGCCAGTAGTATCCTGGACGGAGGCTTCTATGGCTACACCTTC
CASSILDGGFYGYTF
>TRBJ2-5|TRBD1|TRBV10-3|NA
TGTGCCATCAGGGGACAGGGGCCGGAGACCCAGTACTTC
CAIRGQGPETQYF
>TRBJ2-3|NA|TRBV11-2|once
TGTGCCAGCAGCTTAGTGACAGGAGATACGCAGTATTTT
CASSLVTGDTQYF
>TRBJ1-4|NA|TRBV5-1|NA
TGCGCCAGCAGCTTGGTTGCGAGCGGGGGCGCGGGTGAAAAACTGTTTTTT
CASSLVASGGAGEKLFF
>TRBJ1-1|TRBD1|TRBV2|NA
TGTGCCAGCAGCTATCAGGGGGCCTTCACTGAAGCTTTCTTT
CASSYQGAFTEAFF
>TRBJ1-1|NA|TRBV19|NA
TGTGCCAGTAGCGTAGGGAGAAACACTGAAGCTTTCTTT
CASSVGRNTEAFF
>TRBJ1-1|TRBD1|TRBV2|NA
TGTGCCAGCAGTCAAAGGGACAGGGACGCAGCTTTCTTT
CASSQRDRDAAFF
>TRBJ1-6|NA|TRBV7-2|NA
TGTGCCAGCAGGACAACGGGGGGGACTAATTCACCCCTCCACTTT
CASRTTGGTNSPLHF
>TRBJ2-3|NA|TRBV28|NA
TGTGCCAGCAGTTCGCCCAGAGGGGGGGGGCATGATACGCAGTATTTT
CASSSPRGGGHDTQYF
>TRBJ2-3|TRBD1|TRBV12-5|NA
TGTGCTAGTGGTTCAGCTAGGGGGCTTAGAACAGATACGCAGTATTTT
CASGSARGLRTDTQYF
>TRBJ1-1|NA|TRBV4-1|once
TGCGCCAGCAGCCAAGGGGGGACCGTCGCGGGGACTGAAGCTTTCTTT
CASSQGGTVAGTEAFF
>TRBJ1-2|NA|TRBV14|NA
TGTGCCAGCAGCCAAGATCGAGGGGGGGCGGCCGGCTACACCTTC
CASSQDRGGAAGYTF
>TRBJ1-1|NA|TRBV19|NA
TGTGCCAGTAAGCGGGGCACGAACACTGAAGCTTTCTTT
CASKRGTNTEAFF
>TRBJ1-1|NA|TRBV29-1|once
TGCAGCGTTGAAATCGAGATGAACACTGAAGCTTTCTTT
CSVEIEMNTEAFF
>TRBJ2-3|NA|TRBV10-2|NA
TGCGCCAGCAGTGAGAGGGGTGCCGTTTACACAGATACGCAGTATTTT
CASSERGAVYTDTQYF
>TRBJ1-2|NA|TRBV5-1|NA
TGCGCCAGCAGCTCCTCCATCCGGGGAAACTATGGCTACACCTTC
CASSSSIRGNYGYTF
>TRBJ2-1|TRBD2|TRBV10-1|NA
TGCGCCAGCAGTGTCGGGGGGGCGACCAATGAGCAGTTCTTC
CASSVGGATNEQFF
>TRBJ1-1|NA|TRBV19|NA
TGTGCCAGTAGTATGGGTGGGGCTATGAACACTGAAGCTTTCTTT
CASSMGGAMNTEAFF